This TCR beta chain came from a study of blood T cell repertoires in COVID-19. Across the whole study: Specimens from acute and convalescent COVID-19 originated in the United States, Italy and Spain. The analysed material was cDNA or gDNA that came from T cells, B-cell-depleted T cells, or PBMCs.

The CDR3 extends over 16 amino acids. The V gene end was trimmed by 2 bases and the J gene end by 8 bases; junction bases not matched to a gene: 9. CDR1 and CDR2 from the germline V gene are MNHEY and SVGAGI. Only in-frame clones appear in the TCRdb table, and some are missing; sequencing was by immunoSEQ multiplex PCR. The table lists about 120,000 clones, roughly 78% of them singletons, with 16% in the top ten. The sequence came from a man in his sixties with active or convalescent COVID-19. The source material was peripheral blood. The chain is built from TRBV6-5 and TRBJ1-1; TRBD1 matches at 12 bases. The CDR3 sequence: CASSYTTGTGGAEAFF. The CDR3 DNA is TGTGCCAGCAGTTACACGACCGGGACAGGGGGCGCAGAAGCTTTCTTT.